The rows below give T cell receptor beta chains drawn from one sample of a study of blood T cell repertoires in COVID-19. Using immunoSEQ multiplex PCR, the repertoire was profiled, and TCRdb retains in-frame clones only, with some absent. The table lists 120,000 to 150,000 clones, 87% of them singletons. The sequenced sample consisted of PBMCs or T cells enriched from blood (not recorded which). The receptors here all came from a woman in her thirties or forties who had been exposed to COVID-19. The CDR3 runs from the conserved cysteine through the conserved F or W. The D gene is left open where the match is weak. Clone size appears in some rows only: once, few, many, or a class for an expanded clone.

CDR3aa | CDR3nt | d_gene | v_gene | len | abundance | j_gene
CSVAVRLTDTQYF | TGCAGCGTTGCGGTCAGGCTCACAGATACGCAGTATTTT | . | TRBV29-1 | 13 | once | TRBJ2-3
CASSLSYREGTFDQPQHF | TGTGCCAGCAGCCTATCCTATCGGGAGGGGACTTTTGATCAGCCCCAGCATTTT | . | TRBV21-1 | 18 | . | TRBJ1-5
CASSATGTYSNQPQHF | TGTGCCAGCAGTGCGACAGGCACCTATAGCAATCAGCCCCAGCATTTT | . | TRBV27 | 16 | . | TRBJ1-5
CASSLGRTSYNEQFF | TGTGCCAGCAGCTTAGGCAGGACATCCTACAATGAGCAGTTCTTC | . | TRBV13 | 15 | . | TRBJ2-1
CATSGGNNQPQHF | TGTGCCACCAGCGGAGGGAACAATCAGCCCCAGCATTTT | . | TRBV24-1 | 13 | . | TRBJ1-5
CASSYGGTGVETQYF | TGTGCCAGCAGTTACGGGGGGACAGGGGTGGAGACCCAGTACTTC | TRBD1 | TRBV6-5 | 15 | . | TRBJ2-5
CATKTGPVEKLFF | TGTGCCACGAAGACAGGGCCCGTCGAAAAACTGTTTTTT | TRBD1 | TRBV10-3 | 13 | . | TRBJ1-4
CASSPERLTGLKRTEAFF | TGTGCCAGCTCACCCGAAAGGCTGACAGGGCTGAAGAGGACTGAAGCTTTCTTT | TRBD1 | TRBV18 | 18 | few | TRBJ1-1
CSASQGGYTF | TGCAGTGCTAGTCAGGGCGGCTACACCTTC | . | TRBV20-1 | 10 | . | TRBJ1-2
CASNYLAEAFF | TGTGCCAGCAACTACTTAGCTGAAGCTTTCTTT | . | TRBV5-6 | 11 | . | TRBJ1-1
CASSAGGGRSGYTF | TGTGCCAGCAGTGCCGGGGGGGGGCGGTCTGGCTACACCTTC | . | TRBV25-1 | 14 | . | TRBJ1-2
CASSGQGDPNTGELFF | TGTGCCAGCTCGGGACAGGGGGACCCGAACACCGGGGAGCTGTTTTTT | TRBD1 | TRBV27 | 16 | . | TRBJ2-2
CASSQEQNTGELFF | TGCGCCAGCAGCCAAGAACAGAACACCGGGGAGCTGTTTTTT | . | TRBV4-3 | 14 | . | TRBJ2-2
CASSPDGRGEQFF | TGTGCCAGCAGCCCAGACGGGCGGGGTGAGCAGTTCTTC | . | TRBV11-3 | 13 | few | TRBJ2-1
CASSKTGGNTEAFF | TGTGCCAGTAGTAAGACGGGAGGGAACACTGAAGCTTTCTTT | . | TRBV19 | 14 | . | TRBJ1-1
CSVERNTDTQYF | TGCAGCGTGGAGCGGAACACAGATACGCAGTATTTT | . | TRBV29-1 | 12 | . | TRBJ2-3
CASGLGQGSGNTIYF | TGTGCTAGTGGTTTGGGACAGGGCTCTGGAAACACCATATATTTT | TRBD1 | TRBV12-5 | 15 | . | TRBJ1-3
CASSGRVSNQPQHF | TGTGCCAGCAGTGGGCGGGTTAGCAATCAGCCCCAGCATTTT | . | TRBV5-5 | 14 | . | TRBJ1-5
CASSSRDRRAGELFF | TGTGCCAGCAGCTCCCGGGACAGGAGGGCCGGGGAGCTGTTTTTT | TRBD1 | TRBV7-2 | 15 | . | TRBJ2-2
CASNLIALDEQFF | TGTGCCAGCAACCTAATTGCCCTCGATGAGCAGTTCTTC | . | TRBV6-4 | 13 | . | TRBJ2-1
CASSSGGYYTF | TGTGCCAGCAGTTCGGGGGGATACTACACCTTC | . | TRBV6-5 | 11 | few | TRBJ1-2
CASSPGTGTYGYTF | TGTGCCAGCAGCCCGGGGACAGGGACCTATGGCTACACCTTC | TRBD1 | TRBV7-8 | 14 | . | TRBJ1-2
CASSPLMGQGGYTF | TGTGCCAGCAGTCCGCTTATGGGACAGGGCGGCTACACCTTC | TRBD1 | TRBV27 | 14 | . | TRBJ1-2
CASAHRGSPEAFF | TGTGCTAGTGCCCACAGGGGGTCTCCTGAAGCTTTCTTT | TRBD1 | TRBV12-5 | 13 | . | TRBJ1-1
CASSAGTSGSIGTQYF | TGTGCCAGCAGCGCCGGGACTAGCGGGTCGATAGGGACCCAGTACTTC | TRBD2 | TRBV3-1/TRBV3-2 | 16 | . | TRBJ2-5
CASSLDNYYGYTF | TGCGCCAGCAGCTTGGACAATTACTATGGCTACACCTTC | . | TRBV5-1 | 13 | . | TRBJ1-2
CATNDPGQADSGANVLTF | TGTGCCACCAACGACCCGGGACAGGCCGACTCTGGGGCCAACGTCCTGACTTTC | TRBD1 | TRBV10-3 | 18 | . | TRBJ2-6
CASSLVAKNIQYF | TGTGCCAGCAGCTTAGTAGCCAAAAACATTCAGTACTTC | . | TRBV3-1/TRBV3-2 | 13 | . | TRBJ2-4
CSVGGPGGRETQYF | TGCAGCGTTGGAGGCCCGGGGGGCCGGGAGACCCAGTACTTC | . | TRBV29-1 | 14 | . | TRBJ2-5
CASSEAVLDSTDTQYF | TGCGCCAGCAGCGAAGCGGTCCTTGATAGCACAGATACGCAGTATTTT | . | TRBV5-1 | 16 | few | TRBJ2-3
CASSPGTSRYNEQFF | TGTGCCAGCAGCCCTGGGACTAGCCGGTACAATGAGCAGTTCTTC | TRBD2 | TRBV7-7 | 15 | . | TRBJ2-1
CASSVASGRNEQFF | TGTGCCAGCAGTGTGGCTAGCGGGAGGAATGAGCAGTTCTTC | TRBD2 | TRBV6-4 | 14 | many | TRBJ2-1
CASIRTSGGAEDTQYF | TGTGCCAGCATACGGACTAGCGGGGGGGCCGAGGATACGCAGTATTTT | TRBD2 | TRBV27 | 16 | . | TRBJ2-3
CASSFGLGSEQYF | TGTGCCAGCAGCTTTGGGCTAGGGAGCGAGCAGTACTTC | . | TRBV5-4 | 13 | . | TRBJ2-7
CASSPYGDSNQPQHF | TGCGCCAGCAGCCCCTATGGAGATAGCAATCAGCCCCAGCATTTT | . | TRBV4-1 | 15 | . | TRBJ1-5
CASSMTTPGYGYTF | TGTGCCAGTAGTATGACGACTCCCGGCTATGGCTACACCTTC | . | TRBV19 | 14 | . | TRBJ1-2
CASSERRGTEAFF | TGTGCCAGCAGTGAACGCAGGGGAACTGAAGCTTTCTTT | . | TRBV2 | 13 | . | TRBJ1-1
CASSQATDSGNTIYF | TGCGCCAGCAGCCAAGCGACAGACTCTGGAAACACCATATATTTT | . | TRBV4-3 | 15 | . | TRBJ1-3
CSVEAGANEQYF | TGCAGCGTTGAAGCAGGGGCCAACGAGCAGTACTTC | . | TRBV29-1 | 12 | few | TRBJ2-7
CASSPGLNYGYTF | TGTGCCAGCAGTCCAGGGTTGAACTATGGCTACACCTTC | . | TRBV6-5 | 13 | . | TRBJ1-2
CASSTSGVQETQYF | TGTGCCAGTAGTACCTCAGGGGTTCAAGAGACCCAGTACTTC | . | TRBV19 | 14 | . | TRBJ2-5
CASSHGGTGGLRQETQYF | TGCGCCAGCAGCCACGGGGGGACAGGGGGCCTGCGGCAAGAGACCCAGTACTTC | TRBD1 | TRBV5-1 | 18 | . | TRBJ2-5
CASSATSGTGIVNYGYTF | TGCGCCAGCAGCGCGACCTCCGGGACAGGGATTGTCAACTATGGCTACACCTTC | TRBD1 | TRBV5-1 | 18 | once | TRBJ1-2
CASSSGVGASKEKLFF | TGCGCCAGCAGCTCTGGAGTTGGGGCGAGTAAAGAAAAACTGTTTTTT | . | TRBV5-1 | 16 | few | TRBJ1-4
CASSPQGSHGYTF | TGTGCCAGCAGTCCACAGGGTTCCCATGGCTACACCTTC | . | TRBV25-1 | 13 | few | TRBJ1-2
CASNSAGGGRAEETQYF | TGTGCCAGCAACTCTGCGGGGGGCGGGAGGGCCGAGGAGACCCAGTACTTC | TRBD2 | TRBV9 | 17 | . | TRBJ2-5
CASSQEGSYGSPYGYTF | TGTGCCAGCAGCCAAGAAGGGAGTTATGGGTCACCCTATGGCTACACCTTC | . | TRBV14 | 17 | . | TRBJ1-2
CSVGQGDHGYTF | TGCAGCGTTGGACAGGGGGACCATGGCTACACCTTC | TRBD1 | TRBV29-1 | 12 | . | TRBJ1-2
CASSLYTGGGSDTQYF | TGTGCCAGCAGTTTATACACGGGGGGCGGGTCAGATACGCAGTATTTT | . | TRBV27 | 16 | . | TRBJ2-3
CASSQGQGRTGELFF | TGTGCCAGCAGCCAGGGACAGGGAAGGACCGGGGAGCTGTTTTTT | . | TRBV21-1 | 15 | . | TRBJ2-2
CASSVADGGWCTF | TGTGCCAGCAGCGTAGCTGACGGGGGGTGGTGCACCTTC | . | TRBV9 | 13 | few | TRBJ1-2
CASSSGQGNSPLHF | TGTGCCAGCAGTTCGGGACAGGGGAATTCACCCCTCCACTTT | TRBD1 | TRBV28 | 14 | . | TRBJ1-6
CASSLGPSDGYTF | TGTGCCAGCAGCTTAGGGCCCAGCGATGGCTACACCTTC | . | TRBV11-2 | 13 | . | TRBJ1-2
CASIGTLNQPQHF | TGTGCCAGCATCGGGACACTGAATCAGCCCCAGCATTTT | . | TRBV2 | 13 | . | TRBJ1-5
CASSTSLAGALFTETQYF | TGTGCCAGTAGTACCTCGCTAGCGGGGGCGCTTTTCACGGAGACCCAGTACTTC | TRBD2 | TRBV19 | 18 | . | TRBJ2-5